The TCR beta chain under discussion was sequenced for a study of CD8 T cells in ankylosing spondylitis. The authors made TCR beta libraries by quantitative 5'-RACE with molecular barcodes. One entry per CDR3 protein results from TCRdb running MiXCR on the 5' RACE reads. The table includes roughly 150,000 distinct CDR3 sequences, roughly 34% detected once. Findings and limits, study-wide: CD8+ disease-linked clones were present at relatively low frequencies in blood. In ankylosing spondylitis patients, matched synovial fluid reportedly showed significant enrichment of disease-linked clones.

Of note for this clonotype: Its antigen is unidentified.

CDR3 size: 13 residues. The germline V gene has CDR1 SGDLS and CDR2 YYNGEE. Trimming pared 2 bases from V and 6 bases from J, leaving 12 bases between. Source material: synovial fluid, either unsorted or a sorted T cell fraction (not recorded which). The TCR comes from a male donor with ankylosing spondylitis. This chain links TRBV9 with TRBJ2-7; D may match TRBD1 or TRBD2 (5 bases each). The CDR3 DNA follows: TGTGCCAGCAGCGTCAGACTAACAGGCGAGCAGTACTTC. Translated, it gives CASSVRLTGEQYF.